The 22 T cell receptor beta chains given below trace back to one sample, sequenced in a study of T cells in Graves' hyperthyroidism and ophthalmopathy. The investigators amplified TCR beta CDR3 regions from RNA transcripts. With the HTBI primer set, the TCR CDR3 went through a first round of RT-PCR. TCRdb reanalysed the multiplex PCR reads using MiXCR and keeps one entry per CDR3 protein. The sample has 700,000 to 850,000 distinct CDR3 sequences; 35% are singletons. What was sequenced was blood. The receptors come from a woman between 40 and 55 years old with Graves' hyperthyroidism.

Concerning this clonotype: Possible read error: a much larger clone is one base away. The V gene is TRBV7-9, the J gene TRBJ1-2; no clear D gene. In germline, CDR1 is SEHNR, CDR2 FQNEAQ (reference sequence). This CDR3 is 13 amino acids long. The V and J ends lost 5 bases and 3 bases respectively, with 10 bases between them. CDR3 protein: CASSPGVDYGYTF. The CDR3 region has the DNA TGTGCCAGCAGCCCAGGCGTGGACTATGGCTACACCTTC.

The table lists this clonotype with many counts. V is TRBV7-9 and J is TRBJ1-4; 8 positions agree with TRBD1. V dropped 5 bases and J dropped 5; count of bases not matched to a gene: 7. Germline V gives CDR1 SEHNR, CDR2 FQNEAQ (reference sequence). The CDR3 loop spans 15 amino acids. As DNA, the CDR3 is TGTGCCAGCAGCCCCCGGACAGGGATGAATGAAAAACTGTTTTTT. This codes for CASSPRTGMNEKLFF.

Many counts were recorded for this clonotype. The V call is TRBV29-1, the J call TRBJ2-3; D remains ambiguous. V lost 5 bases and J lost 2, with 8 bases in between. The CDR3 sequence is 12 residues long. Germline CDR1 reads SQVTM; CDR2 reads ANQGSEA. CDR3: CSVSDSTDTQYF. The CDR3 coding sequence is TGCAGCGTTAGCGACTCCACAGATACGCAGTATTTT.

This chain links TRBV7-9 with TRBJ1-1; no firm D call. Germline lookup yields CDR1 SEHNR and CDR2 FQNEAQ (reference sequence). V was clipped by 2 bases and J by 0 bases, with 16 bases between them. This CDR3 comprises 17 residues. CDR3 coding DNA: TGTGCCAGCAGCTTACCGCTGGCCGACGGCTTGAACACTGAAGCTTTCTTT. The encoded protein is CASSLPLADGLNTEAFF.

In this sample, this clonotype turned up a few times. The rearrangement uses TRBV6-5 and TRBJ1-1; D gene uncertain. The V end lost 4 bases, the J end lost 1 base, and 16 bases lay between the germline ends. The V gene's germline CDR1 is MNHEY and CDR2 SVGAGI. CDR3 length: 16 amino acids. The CDR3 is CASSFVYVQENTEAFF. In DNA form, the CDR3 reads TGTGCCAGCAGTTTTGTTTACGTCCAGGAGAACACTGAAGCTTTCTTT.

A few counts support this clonotype. The conserved phenylalanine or tryptophan is not found at the CDR3 terminus, so this likely reflects a read error. This chain connects TRBV12-3 or TRBV12-4 to TRBJ1-1; TRBD1 might be the D (5 bases). This CDR3 has 15 residues. The V end lost 3 bases, the J end lost 2 bases, and 13 bases lay between the germline ends. The CDR3 region has the DNA TGTGCCAGCAGTTTGGGGGGAGGGGTAAACACTGAAGCTTTCCTT. This codes for CASSLGGGVNTEAFL.

V gene TRBV7-9 combines with J gene TRBJ1-5; 11 nucleotides line up with TRBD1. In germline, CDR1 is SEHNR, CDR2 FQNEAQ (reference sequence). The CDR3 length is 16 residues. J gave up 6 bases and V 5 bases, and 9 bases lay outside the gene matches. The CDR3 nucleotides are TGTGCCAGCAGCCTACTAGGGACAGGGGGTTTTCAGCCCCAGCATTTT. It encodes CASSLLGTGGFQPQHF.

A remark on this clonotype: An end of the junction does not agree with germline; a read error may underlie this. The rearrangement links TRBV14 to TRBJ1-1; D ambiguous. The CDR3 spans 13 residues. CDR1 and CDR2 from the germline V gene are SGHDN and FVKESK. DNA of the CDR3: TGTGCCAGCAGCCCTCCCTTGAACACTGGAGCTTTCTTT. Translated, it gives CASSPPLNTGAFF.

This clonotype was observed at least ten times. The chain carries TRBV29-1 and TRBJ1-2; D possibly corresponds to TRBD1 (6 bases). Per the germline V gene, CDR1 is SQVTM and CDR2 is ANQGSEA. The CDR3 totals 13 residues. V lost 6 bases and J lost 4, with 15 bases in between. CDR3 protein: CSVDRGGGYGYTF. CDR3 in DNA: TGCAGCGTCGATCGCGGGGGCGGCTATGGCTACACCTTC. Looking up the rest from reference TRBV29-1 and TRBJ1-2 gives the full variable domain: SAVISQKPSRDICQRGTSLTIQCQVDSQVTMMFWYRQQPGQSLTLIATANQGSEATYESGFVIDKFPISRPNLTFSTLTVSNMSPEDSSIYLCSVDRGGGYGYTFGSGTRLTVV.

This clonotype was recorded many times. The V gene is TRBV7-2, the J gene TRBJ1-2; no definite D call. V lost 1 base, J lost 6 bases, and 12 bases lay in between. Germline V gene lookup returns CDR1 SGHTA and CDR2 FQGNSA. The CDR3 length is 14 residues. The CDR3 DNA reads as TGTGCCAGCAGCTTAGTTTCCGGGTACGATGGCTACACCTTC. Residues: CASSLVSGYDGYTF. Together with reference TRBV7-2 and TRBJ1-2, the CDR3 gives the full variable domain: GAGVSQSPSNKVTEKGKDVELRCDPISGHTALYWYRQSLGQGLEFLIYFQGNSAPDKSGLPSDRFSAERTGGSVSTLTIQRTQQEDSAVYLCASSLVSGYDGYTFGSGTRLTVV.

V gene TRBV2 combines with J gene TRBJ1-2; 7 bases match TRBD1. V dropped 3 bases and J dropped 4; count of bases not matched to a gene: 2. Germline CDR1 is SNHLY and CDR2 is FYNNEI. The CDR3 loop spans 13 amino acids. CDR3 coding DNA: TGTGCCAGCAGTGAGACAGGGATCTATGGCTACACCTTC. Protein product: CASSETGIYGYTF.

This clonotype showed up just a few times. The V call is TRBV6-1, the J call TRBJ2-5; weak D call: TRBD2 (6 bases). CDR3 length: 17 residues. Per germline, CDR1 MNHNS and CDR2 SASEGT. The V end lost 4 bases, the J end lost 0 bases, and 18 bases lay between the germline ends. The CDR3 protein is CASSGGNSGIYQETQYF. For the CDR3, the DNA is TGTGCCAGCAGTGGAGGGAATAGCGGCATCTACCAAGAGACCCAGTACTTC.

The chain carries TRBV3-1 and TRBJ1-1; the match to TRBD1 covers 7 bases. The CDR3 length is 16 residues. V lost 3 bases to trimming and J lost 1 base; unmatched junction nucleotides: 8. Germline loops: CDR1 LGHDT, CDR2 YNNKEL (reference sequence). This CDR3 is CASSHSEGGANTEAFF. The DNA of the CDR3 is TGTGCCAGCAGCCACTCGGAAGGGGGCGCGAACACTGAAGCTTTCTTT. Filled out from reference TRBV3-1 and TRBJ1-1, the complete variable domain reads DTAVSQTPKYLVTQMGNDKSIKCEQNLGHDTMYWYKQDSKKFLKIMFSYNNKELIINETVPNRFSPKSPDKAHLNLHINSLELGDSAVYFCASSHSEGGANTEAFFGQGTRLTVV.

With respect to this clonotype: Sequence at one end of the junction differs from germline and may be a read error. This chain connects TRBV12-3 or TRBV12-4 to TRBJ1-5, with a possible D match to TRBD1 (5 bases). The CDR3 contains 15 residues. In DNA, the CDR3 is TGTGCCAGCAGTTTGGGGCAGAAAAATTATCAGTCCCAGCATTTT. It specifies CASSLGQKNYQSQHF.

This clonotype was counted many times. This rearrangement joins TRBV12-3 or TRBV12-4 to TRBJ1-5; D ambiguous. The CDR3 is 14 amino acids. V was pared by 6 bases and J by 4 bases, with 13 bases between. The CDR3 spells CASSGRDVNQPQHF. The DNA for the CDR3 is TGTGCCAGCAGCGGGAGGGATGTGAATCAGCCCCAGCATTTT.

This chain connects TRBV4-3 to TRBJ1-4; D remains unclear. V lost 5 bases and J lost 8, with 12 bases in between. The CDR3 extends over 13 amino acids. Germline loops: CDR1 LGHNA, CDR2 YSLEER. The CDR3 spells CASSTWAREKLFF. The CDR3 bases are TGCGCCAGCAGCACCTGGGCTCGAGAAAAACTGTTTTTT.

This clonotype showed up many times. The rearrangement joins TRBV12-3 or TRBV12-4 to TRBJ1-5; TRBD1 is a possible D gene (6 bases). There are 13 residues in the CDR3. V was trimmed by 7 bases and J by 5 bases, leaving 12 bases between them. In nucleotides, the CDR3 is TGTGCCAGCACCCGGACAGACTATCAGCCCCAGCATTTT. Translated, it gives CASTRTDYQPQHF.

This clonotype was recorded a few times. CDR3 DNA sequence: TGCGCCAGCAGCCAAAAGAAAGGGACTGAAGCTTTCTTT. Residues: CASSQKKGTEAFF. This rearrangement joins TRBV4-3 to TRBJ1-1; D not resolved. This CDR3 contains 13 residues. Trimming stripped 2 bases from V and 5 bases from J, with 9 bases between. Germline V gene lookup returns CDR1 LGHNA and CDR2 YSLEER.

This clonotype was counted only a few times. The genes are TRBV5-1 and TRBJ1-1; the D gene is possibly TRBD1 (6 bases). The CDR3 extends over 15 amino acids. Trimming removed 4 bases at V and 4 bases at J, with 17 bases between. Germline values: CDR1 SGHRS, CDR2 YFSETQ. The CDR3: CASSPQSDRPTEAFF. DNA of the CDR3: TGCGCCAGCAGCCCCCAATCGGACAGACCCACTGAAGCTTTCTTT.

The chain has TRBV6-5 and TRBJ1-6, with D possibly TRBD1 on 6 matching bases. Between the trimmed V and J ends, which lost 4 bases and 7 bases, there was a span of 14 bases. CDR1 MNHEY and CDR2 SVGAGI come from the germline V gene. This CDR3 contains 15 residues. The DNA for the CDR3 is TGTGCCAGCAGTTTTGGGGGCTTTTTAAATTCACCCCTCCACTTT. It yields the protein CASSFGGFLNSPLHF.

This chain joins TRBV6-2 or TRBV6-3 and TRBJ2-5; D ambiguous. The CDR3 contains 12 residues. Per germline, CDR1 MNHEY and CDR2 SVGEGT. Trimming left V 4 bases short and J 5 bases short, with 8 bases between. The CDR3 DNA reads TGTGCCAGCAGTTCTACGGTGGAGACCCAGTACTTC. Its protein product is CASSSTVETQYF.

The V and J genes are TRBV6-1 and TRBJ2-5; 10 nucleotides match TRBD1. Germline V gene lookup returns CDR1 MNHNS and CDR2 SASEGT. The CDR3 totals 14 residues. Losses at the gene ends were 5 bases for V and 6 bases for J; bases not matched to a gene: 6. CDR3 sequence (DNA): TGTGCCAGCAGTACCGGACAGGGGGGAAAGACCCAGTACTTC. This encodes CASSTGQGGKTQYF.